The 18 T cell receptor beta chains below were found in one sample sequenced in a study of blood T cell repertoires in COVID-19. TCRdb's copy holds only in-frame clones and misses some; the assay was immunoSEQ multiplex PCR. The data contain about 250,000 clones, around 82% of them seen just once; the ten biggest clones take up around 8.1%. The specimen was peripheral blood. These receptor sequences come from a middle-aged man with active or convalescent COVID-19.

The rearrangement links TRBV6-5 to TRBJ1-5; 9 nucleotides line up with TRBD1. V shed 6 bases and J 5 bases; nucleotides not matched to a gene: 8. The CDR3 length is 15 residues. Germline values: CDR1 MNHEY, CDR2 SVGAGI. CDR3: CASSRTGGVDQPQHF. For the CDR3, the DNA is TGTGCCAGCAGCAGAACAGGGGGCGTAGATCAGCCCCAGCATTTT.

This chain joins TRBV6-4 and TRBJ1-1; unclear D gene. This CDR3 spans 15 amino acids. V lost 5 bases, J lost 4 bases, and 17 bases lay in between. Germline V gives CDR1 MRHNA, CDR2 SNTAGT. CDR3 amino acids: CASSPYRRESTEAFF. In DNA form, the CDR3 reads TGTGCCAGCAGTCCTTACCGGAGGGAAAGCACTGAAGCTTTCTTT.

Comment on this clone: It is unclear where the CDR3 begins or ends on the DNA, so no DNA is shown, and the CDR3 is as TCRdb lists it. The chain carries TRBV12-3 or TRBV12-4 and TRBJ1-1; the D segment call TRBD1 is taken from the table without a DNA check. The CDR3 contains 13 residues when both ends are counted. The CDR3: CASSLVGQGTGFF.

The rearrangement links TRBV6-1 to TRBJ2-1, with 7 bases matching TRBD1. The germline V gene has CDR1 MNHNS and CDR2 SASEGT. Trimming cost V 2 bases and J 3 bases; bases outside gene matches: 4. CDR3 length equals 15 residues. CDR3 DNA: TGTGCCAGCAGTGAAATGACAGGGAGCTACAATGAGCAGTTCTTC. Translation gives CASSEMTGSYNEQFF.

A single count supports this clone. The CDR3 DNA follows: TGTGCCAGCAGTGACGGGACAGGGGGCGGCGAGCAGTACTTC. The encoded protein is CASSDGTGGGEQYF. The rearrangement links TRBV25-1 to TRBJ2-7; 12 nucleotides match TRBD1. V shed 3 bases, J shed 6 bases, and the junction held 3 bases outside the gene matches. This CDR3 is built from 14 residues. Germline CDR1 and CDR2: MGHDK and SYGVNS.

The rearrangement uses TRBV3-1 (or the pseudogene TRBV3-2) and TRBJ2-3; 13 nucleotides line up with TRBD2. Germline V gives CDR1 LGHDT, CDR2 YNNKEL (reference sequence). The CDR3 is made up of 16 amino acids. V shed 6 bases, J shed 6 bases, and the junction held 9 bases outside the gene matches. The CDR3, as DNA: TGTGCCAGCAGGCCACCGGGACTAGCGGGGACCGATACGCAGTATTTT. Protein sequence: CASRPPGLAGTDTQYF.

CDR3 in DNA: TGTGCCAGCAGCCCCTGGAGGGGAGAGAACACTGAAGCTTTCTTT. Protein product: CASSPWRGENTEAFF. The chain carries TRBV7-9 and TRBJ1-1, with D maybe TRBD1 (5 bases). This CDR3 has 15 residues. Germline V gene data show CDR1 as SEHNR and CDR2 as FQNEAQ (reference sequence). Trimming stripped 5 bases from V and 1 base from J, with 14 bases between. Supplemented by reference TRBV7-9 and TRBJ1-1, the full variable domain reads DTGVSQNPRHKITKRGQNVTFRCDPISEHNRLYWYRQTLGQGPEFLTYFQNEAQLEKSRLLSDRFSAERPKGSFSTLEIQRTEQGDSAMYLCASSPWRGENTEAFFGQGTRLTVV.

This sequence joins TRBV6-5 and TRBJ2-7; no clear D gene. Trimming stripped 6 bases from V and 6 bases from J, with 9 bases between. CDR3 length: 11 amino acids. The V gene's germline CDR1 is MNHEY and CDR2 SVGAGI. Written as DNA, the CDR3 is TGTGCCAGCAGCAACTCAGGCGAGCAGTACTTC. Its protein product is CASSNSGEQYF.

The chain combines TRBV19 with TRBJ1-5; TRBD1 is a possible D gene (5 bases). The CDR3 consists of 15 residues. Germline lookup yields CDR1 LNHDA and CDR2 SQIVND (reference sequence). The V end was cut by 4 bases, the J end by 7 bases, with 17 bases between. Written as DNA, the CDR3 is TGTGCCAGTAGTACCGCCCGGGAGGCAGGGCAGCCCCAGCATTTT. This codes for CASSTAREAGQPQHF.

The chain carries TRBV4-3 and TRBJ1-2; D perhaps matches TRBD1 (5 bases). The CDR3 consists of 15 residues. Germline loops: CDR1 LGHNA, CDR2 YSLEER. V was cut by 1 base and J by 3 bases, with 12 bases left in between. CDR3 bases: TGCGCCAGCAGCCAAGTGCAGGGAGGTGACTATGGCTACACCTTC. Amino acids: CASSQVQGGDYGYTF.

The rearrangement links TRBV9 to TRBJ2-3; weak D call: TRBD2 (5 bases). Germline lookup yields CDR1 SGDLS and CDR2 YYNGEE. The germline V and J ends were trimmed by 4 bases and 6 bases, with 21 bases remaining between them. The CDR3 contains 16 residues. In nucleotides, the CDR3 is TGTGCCAGCAGCCCGGAGCGGACGTCCTTAGGCGATACGCAGTATTTT. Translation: CASSPERTSLGDTQYF. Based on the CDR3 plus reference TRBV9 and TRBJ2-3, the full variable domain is DSGVTQTPKHLITATGQRVTLRCSPRSGDLSVYWYQQSLDQGLQFLIQYYNGEERAKGNILERFSAQQFPDLHSELNLSSLELGDSALYFCASSPERTSLGDTQYFGPGTRLTVL.

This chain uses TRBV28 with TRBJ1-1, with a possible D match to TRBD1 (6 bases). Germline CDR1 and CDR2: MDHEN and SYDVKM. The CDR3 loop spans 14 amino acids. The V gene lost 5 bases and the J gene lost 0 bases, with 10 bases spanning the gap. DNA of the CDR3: TGTGCCAGCAGTGGACAGCCTATGAACACTGAAGCTTTCTTT. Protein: CASSGQPMNTEAFF.

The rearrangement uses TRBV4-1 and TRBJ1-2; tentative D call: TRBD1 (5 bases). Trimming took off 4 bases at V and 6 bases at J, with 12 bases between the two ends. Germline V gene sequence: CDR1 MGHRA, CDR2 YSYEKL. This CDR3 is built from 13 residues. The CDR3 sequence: CASSRQNKDGYTF. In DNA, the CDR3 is TGCGCCAGCAGCCGACAGAACAAAGATGGCTACACCTTC.

CDR3 sequence reads: CARRRTGAYNYGYTF. The DNA of the CDR3 is TGTGCCAGAAGGAGGACAGGGGCCTATAACTATGGCTACACCTTC. The chain employs TRBV5-3 and TRBJ1-2, with 9 bases matching TRBD1. Being an ORF, TRBV5-3 has a function that is uncertain. The junction had 6 bases not matched to a gene; V was cut back by 5 bases and J by 1 base. The CDR3 is made up of 15 amino acids.

The CDR3 is CASSLSLTSGGTGELFF. CDR3 in DNA: TGTGCCAGCAGCTTATCCCTAACTAGCGGGGGTACCGGGGAGCTGTTTTTT. The V gene is TRBV7-3, the J gene TRBJ2-2, with 11 bases lining up with TRBD2. The V segment lost 2 bases and the J segment 5 bases; nucleotides outside the gene matches: 7. CDR3 size: 17 residues. Germline CDR1 reads SGHTA; CDR2 reads FQGTGA.

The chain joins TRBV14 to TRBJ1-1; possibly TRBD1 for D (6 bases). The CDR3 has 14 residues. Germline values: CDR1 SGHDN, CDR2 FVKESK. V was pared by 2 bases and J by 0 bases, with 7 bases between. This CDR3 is CASSQWDMNTEAFF. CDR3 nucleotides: TGTGCCAGCAGCCAATGGGACATGAACACTGAAGCTTTCTTT.

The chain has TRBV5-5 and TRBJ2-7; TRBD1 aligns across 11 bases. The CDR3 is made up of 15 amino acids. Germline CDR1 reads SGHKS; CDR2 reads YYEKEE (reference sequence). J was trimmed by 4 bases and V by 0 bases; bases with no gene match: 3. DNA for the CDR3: TGTGCCAGCAGCTTGGAGGACAGGGGGCTGTACGAGCAGTACTTC. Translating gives CASSLEDRGLYEQYF.

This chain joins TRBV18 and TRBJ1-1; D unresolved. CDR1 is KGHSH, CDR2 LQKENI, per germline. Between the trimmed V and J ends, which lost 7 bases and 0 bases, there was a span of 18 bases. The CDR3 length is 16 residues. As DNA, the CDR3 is TGTGCCAGCTGTCCAACTCACCATAGTGTGAACACTGAAGCTTTCTTT. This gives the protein CASCPTHHSVNTEAFF.